Shown below are 25 T cell receptor beta chains from a single sample sequenced in a study of beta chain features in type 1 diabetes. Study-level results: All four CD4+ subsets from Type 1 diabetes patients carried moderately but significantly shorter TCRB CDR3s.

No cognate antigen is known for these TCRs. Expressed TCRB transcripts got sequenced, as all isolated RNA was reverse transcribed. Profiling relied on immunoSEQ multiplex PCR, and the TCRdb table lists in-frame clones only, not all of them. The table has about 260,000 clones, 20% seen once; the top ten hold around 0.03%. Source material: naive CD4+ T cells from blood. The receptors here all came from a woman between 40 and 50 years old with type 1 diabetes.

This clone has just a few counts. The CDR3 region has the DNA TGTGCCAGCAGTTCCCACCAGGGTGGTGAGCAGTTCTTC. This codes for CASSSHQGGEQFF. The chain recombines TRBV28 with TRBJ2-1; D may be TRBD1 (5 bases). V was clipped by 4 bases and J by 9 bases, with 13 bases between them. Germline CDR1 MDHEN, CDR2 SYDVKM. This CDR3 spans 13 amino acids.

The CDR3 nucleotides are TGTGCCAGCAGCCCTACCGGGACAGGGACTTACGAGCAGTACTTC. Residues: CASSPTGTGTYEQYF. V gene TRBV7-6 combines with J gene TRBJ2-7; 9 nucleotides match TRBD1. The CDR3 is 15 residues long. V trimming: 5 bases; J trimming: 4 bases; junction bases outside the gene matches: 9. The germline V gene has CDR1 SGHVS and CDR2 FNYEAQ.

The DNA of the CDR3 is TGCGCCAGCAAACAGACAGGGGCTTTAGGAGACACTGAAGCTTTCTTT. Translation gives CASKQTGALGDTEAFF. This chain links TRBV4-1 with TRBJ1-1, with 8 bases lining up with TRBD1. The CDR3 contains 16 residues. Germline values: CDR1 MGHRA, CDR2 YSYEKL. The J segment lost 3 bases and the V segment lost 7 bases, leaving 13 bases of the junction unmatched.

The rearrangement uses TRBV28 and TRBJ2-1; 10 bases map to TRBD2. The CDR3 has 14 amino acids. Per germline, CDR1 MDHEN and CDR2 SYDVKM. V was clipped by 5 bases and J by 9 bases; unmatched bases: 7. This chain's CDR3 is CASSTSGMSIEQFF. CDR3 bases: TGTGCCAGCAGTACTAGCGGGATGTCAATTGAGCAGTTCTTC.

The table lists this clone with a few counts. The rearrangement joins TRBV5-4 to TRBJ2-1; 9 bases align to TRBD2. Per the germline V gene, CDR1 is SGHNT and CDR2 is YYREEE (reference sequence). This CDR3 spans 15 amino acids. V lost 4 bases, J lost 4 bases, and 6 bases stayed unmatched. As DNA, the CDR3 is TGTGCCAGCAGCCTAGCGGGACAACCTTACAATGAGCAGTTCTTC. Protein: CASSLAGQPYNEQFF.

The gene calls are TRBV4-1 and TRBJ1-1, with 7 bases that match TRBD1. J was trimmed by 4 bases and V by 6 bases; bases with no gene match: 5. The CDR3 totals 13 residues. The germline gives CDR1 MGHRA, CDR2 YSYEKL. The CDR3 DNA is TGCGCCAGCAGGCGGACAGGTAGCACTGAAGCTTTCTTT. The encoded protein is CASRRTGSTEAFF.

The rearrangement joins TRBV18 to TRBJ1-1; a possible D gene is TRBD1 (5 bases). Germline CDR1 is KGHSH and CDR2 is LQKENI. This CDR3 is 18 amino acids long. V dropped 3 bases and J dropped 2 bases, with 22 bases sitting between them. The CDR3 spells CASSPGEVTGLSNTEAFF. DNA of the CDR3: TGTGCCAGCTCACCGGGCGAGGTCACAGGTCTCTCTAACACTGAAGCTTTCTTT.

The J gene is TRBJ2-3, the V gene TRBV5-4, with 9 positions matching TRBD1. Germline assignment: CDR1 SGHNT and CDR2 YYREEE (reference sequence). The CDR3 length is 15 residues. Trimming at V came to 2 bases and at J to 5 bases, leaving 6 bases not matched to a gene. The CDR3 DNA reads as TGTGCCAGCAGCTTCCGGGGACAGGGCGGAGATACGCAGTATTTT. Encoded protein: CASSFRGQGGDTQYF.

This clone was detected only a few times. Compared with germline, one end of the junction differs, possibly owing to a read error. The chain recombines TRBV4-1 with TRBJ1-1, with D tentatively TRBD1 (6 bases). Germline assignment: CDR1 MGHRA and CDR2 YSYEKL. The CDR3 spans 15 residues. The CDR3 DNA follows: TGCGCCAGCACCCAAGTTAGGACAGAGAACACTGAAGCTTTCTTT. Translating gives CASTQVRTENTEAFF.

This clone appeared a few times. This chain uses TRBV7-9 with TRBJ1-5, with a weak D call TRBD1 (6 bases). CDR1 SEHNR and CDR2 FQNEAQ come from the germline V gene (reference sequence). The CDR3 extends over 15 amino acids. Trimming shortened V by 5 bases and J by 5 bases, and 16 bases separated the two germline ends. The CDR3 loop reads CASSLTGSMYQPQHF. The CDR3 coding sequence is TGTGCCAGCAGCCTTACAGGGTCGATGTATCAGCCCCAGCATTTT.

The CDR3 DNA is TGTGCCAGCAGCTTGCAGGGAGGCGAGCAGTTCTTC. Its protein is CASSLQGGEQFF. J is TRBJ2-1 and V is TRBV5-4; the D gene is possibly TRBD2 (6 bases). The CDR3 covers 12 residues. The germline V and J ends were trimmed by 1 base and 10 bases, with 9 bases remaining between them. Germline V gene data show CDR1 as SGHNT and CDR2 as YYREEE (reference sequence).

This clone was seen only a few times. The chain joins TRBV7-3 to TRBJ2-3; unclear D gene. This CDR3 comprises 16 residues. The germline V gene has CDR1 SGHTA and CDR2 FQGTGA. Trimming removed 5 bases from V and 1 base from J, with 16 bases in between. CDR3 residues: CASSPQTGSGTDTQYF. CDR3 nucleotide sequence: TGTGCCAGCAGCCCTCAGACTGGGTCGGGCACAGATACGCAGTATTTT.

This clone was detected only a few times. This chain uses TRBV15 with TRBJ2-4; D is perhaps TRBD2 (6 bases). V was clipped by 3 bases and J by 3 bases, with 21 bases between them. CDR1 and CDR2 from the germline V gene are LNHNV and YYDKDF (reference sequence). This CDR3 is built from 18 residues. The CDR3 loop reads CATSRPYLNSGLKNIQYF. The DNA of the CDR3 is TGTGCCACCAGCAGGCCTTATCTCAATAGCGGTCTCAAAAACATTCAGTACTTC.

The chain is built from TRBV5-1 and TRBJ2-1; 7 bases align to TRBD2. There are 14 residues in the CDR3. The junction had 7 bases not matched to a gene; V was cut back by 4 bases and J by 6 bases. The germline V gene has CDR1 SGHRS and CDR2 YFSETQ. CDR3 sequence reads: CASSRGVEGNEQFF. CDR3 nucleotides: TGCGCCAGCAGCCGGGGGGTTGAGGGCAATGAGCAGTTCTTC.

In its sample, this clone was seen a few times. Other nucleotide sequences from this sample produce the same CDR3. The J gene is TRBJ2-7, the V gene TRBV18; 7 bases align to TRBD1. J was trimmed by 3 bases and V by 1 base; bases with no gene match: 3. From germline, CDR1 is KGHSH and CDR2 LQKENI. This CDR3 has 14 residues. The CDR3 coding sequence is TGTGCCAGCTCACCACAGGGGGCAAGCTACGAGCAGTACTTC. Residues: CASSPQGASYEQYF.

In its sample, this clone was seen a few times. The V gene is TRBV4-3, the J gene TRBJ1-1; D is perhaps TRBD1 (5 bases). The CDR3 is 16 residues long. CDR1 is LGHNA, CDR2 YSLEER, per germline. The V gene lost 2 bases and the J gene lost 0 bases, with 13 bases spanning the gap. The CDR3: CASSQFGRAMNTEAFF. The DNA of the CDR3 is TGCGCCAGCAGCCAATTCGGCAGGGCCATGAACACTGAAGCTTTCTTT.

This chain links TRBV10-3 with TRBJ2-7; tentatively, D is TRBD1 (5 bases). Trimming shortened V by 5 bases and J by 2 bases, and 13 bases separated the two germline ends. The germline gives CDR1 ENHRY, CDR2 SYGVKD. The CDR3 sequence is 14 residues long. CDR3 DNA: TGTGCCATCAGTTCCCAGACAGAGACCTACGAGCAGTACTTC. Translated: CAISSQTETYEQYF.

The rearrangement uses TRBV9 and TRBJ2-4; TRBD1 matches at 8 bases. CDR3 length equals 14 residues. Unmatched junction bases numbered 6, after V lost 3 bases and J lost 7 bases. The germline V gene encodes CDR1 SGDLS and CDR2 YYNGEE. CDR3: CASSAGTGPNIQYF. The CDR3 DNA reads TGTGCCAGCAGCGCCGGGACAGGACCGAACATTCAGTACTTC.

This clone showed up just a few times. The J gene is TRBJ2-5, the V gene TRBV28; a possible D gene is TRBD1 (6 bases). The ends were cut back, 6 bases at V and 5 bases at J, with 16 bases in the middle. The CDR3 totals 14 residues. Germline V gene lookup returns CDR1 MDHEN and CDR2 SYDVKM. CDR3 DNA sequence: TGTGCCAGCAGCCTAAGACAGGTCACGGAGACCCAGTACTTC. Protein product: CASSLRQVTETQYF.

This clone turned up a few times. The V and J genes are TRBV10-3 and TRBJ2-3; D is undetermined. Trimming removed 3 bases at V and 6 bases at J, with 4 bases between. CDR1 is ENHRY, CDR2 SYGVKD, per germline. The length of the CDR3 is 11 residues. The CDR3 sequence is CAISDRDTQYF. In DNA, the CDR3 is TGTGCCATCAGTGATCGGGATACGCAGTATTTT.

This clone has a handful of counts. The chain is built from TRBV7-2 and TRBJ2-2; D remains unclear. CDR1 SGHTA and CDR2 FQGNSA come from the germline V gene. The V end lost 0 bases, the J end lost 2 bases, and 10 bases lay between the germline ends. CDR3 length equals 16 residues. Written as DNA, the CDR3 is TGTGCCAGCAGCTTAGCTGGTCAGGCTAACACCGGGGAGCTGTTTTTT. It yields the protein CASSLAGQANTGELFF.

This clone has only a few counts. The V and J genes are TRBV9 and TRBJ2-7, with 7 bases aligning to TRBD1. Germline V gives CDR1 SGDLS, CDR2 YYNGEE. V lost 0 bases, J lost 0 bases, and 3 bases stayed unmatched. The CDR3 loop spans 15 amino acids. The CDR3 nucleotides are TGTGCCAGCAGCGTAGCGACAGGGTACTCCTACGAGCAGTACTTC. It is translated as CASSVATGYSYEQYF.

This clone was counted a few times. The chain uses TRBV28 and TRBJ2-7; 7 positions match TRBD1. The CDR3 runs to 14 residues. V lost 2 bases, J lost 5 bases, and 6 bases stayed unmatched. Germline CDR1 reads MDHEN; CDR2 reads SYDVKM. The CDR3 DNA follows: TGTGCCAGCAGTTTAGGGACAGATGCCAACGAGCAGTACTTC. Protein: CASSLGTDANEQYF.

This clone has more than one count but fewer than ten. The chain uses TRBV5-4 and TRBJ2-1, with 8 bases identical to TRBD1. The CDR3 contains 15 residues. The V gene's germline CDR1 is SGHNT and CDR2 YYREEE (reference sequence). The trim removed 4 bases at V and 0 bases at J, leaving 3 bases unmatched. The CDR3 here is CASSPGQGSYNEQFF. CDR3 sequence (DNA): TGTGCCAGCAGCCCCGGACAGGGCTCCTACAATGAGCAGTTCTTC.

There are a few counts of this clone. The chain is built from TRBV15 and TRBJ2-7, with unresolved D. Germline V CDR1 and CDR2: LNHNV, YYDKDF (reference sequence). V lost 0 bases and J lost 4, with 7 bases in between. The CDR3 is 13 residues long. The CDR3 protein is CATSRDLWYEQYF. Here the CDR3 DNA reads TGTGCCACCAGCAGAGATCTATGGTACGAGCAGTACTTC.